The entry that follows covers one TCR beta chain sequence. Its antigen is not yet known. No quality values exist for individual bases; no much larger clone is one base distant. Via the germline V gene (reference sequence), CDR1 is MNHEY and CDR2 SMNVEV. Its CDR3 holds 13 amino acids, cysteine through phenylalanine. Only the CDR3 region is kept as DNA, spanning 39 bases read in frame from base 1. V drops 5 bases and J drops 8 bases, leaving 15 bases in between. In the paper's terms, the time point label means: baseline before first vaccination. The vaccinee samples were drawn from two UK trials, COV001 and COV002, one of which was a single-blind randomized controlled phase 2/3 trial testing AZD1222 (ChAdOx1 nCoV-19) in healthy adults. Trial participant PBMC samples were collected at day 0 and day 28 after the second dose for TCRbeta chain sequencing. This record belongs to a study of T cell responses to AZD1222 COVID-19 vaccine (dated by TCRdb to the early 2020s). Regarding the research as a whole: AZD1222 recipients whose second dose came at about 4 weeks and those whose second dose came at about 12 weeks were combined into one group, since spike-specific TCR depth and breadth did not differ between the two schedules. A total of about 230 trial participants underwent TCR sequencing, of whom about 200 received two doses of AZD1222 and around 26 received two doses of the MenACWY control vaccine. Trial participants were enrolled by age into subgroups of 18-55, 56-69 and 70-plus years, and around 150, 29 and 61 TCR-sequenced participants, respectively, were included in these subgroups. The research as a whole found: Only a handful of AZD1222 recipients were SARS-CoV-2 seropositive at baseline, limiting conclusions about previously exposed vaccinees. The 56-69-year group was small, and its depth increase did not reach significance, likely because of low power. After two AZD1222 doses, both the breadth and the depth of spike-specific TCRs were significantly higher than at day 0 and than in MenACWY recipients. Because no samples from the day 14 peak response were available, repertoires could be characterized only after the peak T cell response. The vaccine-associated CD4 TCRs covered the entire spike protein, and the dominant responses fell in regions 160-218 and 743-854. Nearly half of unique spike-specific TCRs reportedly recognized epitopes outside regions mutated in the B.1.351 and B.1.1.7 variants. Most participants were white British and females outnumbered males, and the authors suggested that clonal diversity may have been underestimated.

The CDR3 regions of human TCRbeta chains were analyzed by immunosequencing. Per the original workflow: TCRs in the repertoires were matched against a reference library of SARS-CoV-2-specific TCRs that had been generated with the MIRA antigen-specificity platform. Breadth was defined as the fraction of unique TCRs that were SARS-CoV-2-associated. Depth was defined as the fraction of total T cells that were SARS-CoV-2-associated. Using the MIRA data, each spike-specific TCR was mapped to the spike region that the TCR reacts to and placed in a CD4 or CD8 class. Log10-transformed breadth and depth values were compared by one-way ANOVA with Sidak's multiple comparisons tests. TCRdb provides this immuneACCESS table in a form limited to in-frame rearrangements. Some clones are lacking; in checked studies, under half of them reflect an unresolved V gene, and why the rest are absent is not known. The V and J calls and clone size come from that table; D and trimming were worked out from the DNA. This sample has about 150,000 clones in its table, and about 87% of those were observed once. In total, the top ten clones hold 3% to 3.5% of the sample.

Sample: peripheral blood, taken on day 0 of AZD1222 vaccination. This TCR was sampled from an adult in good health. This sequence uses TRBV27 and TRBJ1-2; no D gene is confidently identified. The DNA is as follows: TGTGCCAGCAGTACCAGACCCCCGGCGGGCTACACCTTC. The translation is CASSTRPPAGYTF.